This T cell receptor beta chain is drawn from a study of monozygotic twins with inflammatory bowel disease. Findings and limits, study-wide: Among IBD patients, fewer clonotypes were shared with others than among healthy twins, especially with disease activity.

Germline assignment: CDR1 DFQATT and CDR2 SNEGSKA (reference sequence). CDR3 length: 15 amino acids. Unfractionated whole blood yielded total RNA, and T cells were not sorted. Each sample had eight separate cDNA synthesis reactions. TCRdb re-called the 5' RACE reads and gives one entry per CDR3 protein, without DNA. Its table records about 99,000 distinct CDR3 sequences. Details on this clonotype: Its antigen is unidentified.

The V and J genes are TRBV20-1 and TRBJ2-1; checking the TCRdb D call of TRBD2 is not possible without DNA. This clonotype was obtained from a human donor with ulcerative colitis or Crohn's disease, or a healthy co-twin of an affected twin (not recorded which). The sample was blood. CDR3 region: CSAPGTSGSLNEQFF.